These T cell receptor beta chains were read from a single sample in a study of cytomegalovirus exposure and HLA in healthy donors. Profiled with immunoSEQ multiplex PCR; TCRdb holds only in-frame clones, not every one. Here the sample spans 70,000 or so clones, over 75% being singletons. Sequencing input: PBMCs. These receptors were taken from a woman in her 30s in good health and CMV-seropositive. Both conserved end residues are part of each CDR3. The D gene is left open where the match is weak. Size is omitted from some rows. Given values are once, few, many or a class for expanded clones.

j_call d_call clone_size v_call cdr3_nt cdr3_aa
TRBJ2-2 TRBD2 NA TRBV7-8 TGTGCCAGCAGCTTAGGCGGGGGGGGGAACACCGGGGAGCTGTTTTTT CASSLGGGGNTGELFF
TRBJ2-1 TRBD2 NA TRBV4-1 TGCGCCAGCAGCCAGGCAATAGCGGGATTACTAAAAGTGGATGAGCAGTTCTTC CASSQAIAGLLKVDEQFF
TRBJ2-7 NA NA TRBV2 TGTGCCAGCAGTGTAAGACTGTACACCTACGAGCAGTACTTC CASSVRLYTYEQYF
TRBJ1-2 TRBD1 few TRBV5-4 TGTGCCAGCAGCTCGGGACAGGTAGACTACACCTTC CASSSGQVDYTF
TRBJ2-7 TRBD1 NA TRBV27 TGTGCCAGCAGTGCCTACAGGGGAGTCGACGAGCAGTACTTC CASSAYRGVDEQYF
TRBJ1-4 NA NA TRBV6-5 TGTGCCACCAGGGTACGACTTAATGAAAAACTGTTTTTT CATRVRLNEKLFF
TRBJ1-2 TRBD1 NA TRBV4-1 TGCGCCAGCAGCCAAGCAGGGACAGGGCTTTACGGCTACACCTTC CASSQAGTGLYGYTF
TRBJ1-1 TRBD1 NA TRBV27 TGTGCCAGCAGTTCGTACAGGGGGTTAGGAACTGAAGCTTTCTTT CASSSYRGLGTEAFF
TRBJ2-7 TRBD1 NA TRBV7-8 TGTGCCAGCAGCTTTTCCGGGACAGGGGCCTACGAGCAGTACTTC CASSFSGTGAYEQYF
TRBJ2-7 NA NA TRBV5-1 TGCGCCAGCAGCTTGCTTAATAGTTACGAGCAGTACTTC CASSLLNSYEQYF
TRBJ2-1 TRBD2 NA TRBV29-1 TGCAGCGTTGGAGCCCCTCGGGCGGGAGCCCTGCGGCAGTTCTTC CSVGAPRAGALRQFF
TRBJ2-1 NA NA TRBV9 TGTGCCAGCAGCGTAGTGGTGGGCGGCGGGTGGAATGAGCAGTTCTTC CASSVVVGGGWNEQFF
TRBJ1-2 NA NA TRBV4-1 TGCGCCAGCAGCCACAAAGGGGCGCCGTATGATGGCTACACCTTC CASSHKGAPYDGYTF
TRBJ2-1 TRBD2 NA TRBV10-3 TGTGCCATCAGTGACGGGGGGATCTTCTACAATGAGCAGTTCTTC CAISDGGIFYNEQFF
TRBJ1-2 NA NA TRBV4-1 TGCGCCAGCAGCCCAATAGGGACACACGGCTACACCTTC CASSPIGTHGYTF
TRBJ2-1 TRBD2 NA TRBV4-2 TGTGCCAGCAGCCAAGACCGGACTAGTAAGGGCAATGAGCAGTTCTTC CASSQDRTSKGNEQFF
TRBJ2-7 TRBD1 NA TRBV5-1 TGCGCCAGCAGCAAGGACAGGGCTCCCTACGAGCAGTACTTC CASSKDRAPYEQYF
TRBJ1-4 TRBD1 NA TRBV2 TGTGCCAGCAGTGGAAACAGGGGGCGGAATGAAAAACTGTTTTTT CASSGNRGRNEKLFF
TRBJ1-5 TRBD1 NA TRBV10-1 TGCGCCAGGAAATACGGGACAGGGGGCAATCAGCCCCAGCATTTT CARKYGTGGNQPQHF
TRBJ2-2 NA NA TRBV7-9 TGTGCCAGCAGCCCCCGACACCCGAACACCGGGGAGCTGTTTTTT CASSPRHPNTGELFF
TRBJ2-7 NA NA TRBV21-1 TGTGCCAGCGCCCCCCGGCAGGCCCGCTACGAGCAGTACTTC CASAPRQARYEQYF
TRBJ1-2 NA NA TRBV7-8 TGTGCCAGCAGCCCGGACACCTATGGCTACACCTTC CASSPDTYGYTF
TRBJ2-3 NA NA TRBV27 TGTGCCAGCACCCCCGGACTGGGGACAGATACGCAGTATTTT CASTPGLGTDTQYF
TRBJ2-7 TRBD1 NA TRBV11-2 TGTGCCAGCAGCTTGAGCACCCGGGACAGGGGCTCCTACGAGCAGTACTTC CASSLSTRDRGSYEQYF
TRBJ1-5 NA once TRBV21-1 TGTGCCAGCATCGGGGCAGGGGGCGCTGACAATCAGCCCCAGCATTTT CASIGAGGADNQPQHF
TRBJ2-7 NA NA TRBV15 TGTGCCACCAGCAGAGACCGGGGTGTCTACTACGAGCAGTACTTC CATSRDRGVYYEQYF
TRBJ2-2 TRBD2 NA TRBV27 TGTGCCAGCAGTTTATCGACTAGCGGGAACGGGGAGCTGTTTTTT CASSLSTSGNGELFF
TRBJ2-7 TRBD2 NA TRBV5-1 TGCGCCAGCAGCGGTCTAGCGGGAGGGCCTTGGGAGCAGTACTTC CASSGLAGGPWEQYF
TRBJ2-6 NA NA TRBV9 TGTGCCAGCAGCGTAGTTCAGGTCAACATCCCTGGGGCCAACGTCCTGACTTTC CASSVVQVNIPGANVLTF
TRBJ2-3 TRBD1 NA TRBV5-1 TGCGCCAGCAGCTTGGCCGTTTCCGGGACAGGGACCACAGATACGCAGTATTTT CASSLAVSGTGTTDTQYF
TRBJ1-5 NA NA TRBV28 TGTGCCAGCATGCGTGAGATCGGTCAGCCCCAGCATTTT CASMREIGQPQHF
TRBJ2-7 TRBD1 once TRBV19 TGTGCCAGTAGCCGACAGGGACAGGACGAGCAGTACTTC CASSRQGQDEQYF
TRBJ2-1 TRBD2 NA TRBV7-9 TGTGCCAGCAGCCTCGGGGAGGGTCTCTCCTACAATGAGCAGTTCTTC CASSLGEGLSYNEQFF
TRBJ2-1 TRBD2 NA TRBV15 TGTGCCACCAGTCGCGGACTAGCGCGCAACAATGAGCAGTTCTTC CATSRGLARNNEQFF
TRBJ1-5 NA NA TRBV19 TGTGCCAGTAGTATGGGACTACTTAATCAGCCCCAGCATTTT CASSMGLLNQPQHF
TRBJ1-5 NA NA TRBV12-5 TGTGCTAGTGGTGCGGGGAATCAGCCCCAGCATTTT CASGAGNQPQHF
TRBJ2-3 TRBD1 NA TRBV30 TGTGCCTGGAGTGCTATCGACAGGGATTCGGATACGCAGTATTTT CAWSAIDRDSDTQYF
TRBJ2-1 NA few TRBV25-1 TGTGCCAGCAGTGATTGGACAGAGTACAATGAGCAGTTCTTC CASSDWTEYNEQFF
TRBJ1-1 NA once TRBV27 TGTGCCAGCAGTTTATTGGCAGGGTTGACCACTGAAGCTTTCTTT CASSLLAGLTTEAFF
TRBJ2-5 NA NA TRBV19 TGTGCCAGTAGTATAGGTCATCGAGGGAGAGAGACCCAGTACTTC CASSIGHRGRETQYF
TRBJ2-7 NA NA TRBV7-6 TGTGCCAGCAGCCACCGGGAACACAGCTACGAGCAGTACTTC CASSHREHSYEQYF
TRBJ1-2 TRBD1 once TRBV6-5 TGTGCCAGCAGTTATCAGGGGGCGCTTGGCTACACCTTC CASSYQGALGYTF
TRBJ2-3 TRBD2 NA TRBV30 TGTGCCTGGAGTGCAAAAGCGGGAGGAGATACGCAGTATTTT CAWSAKAGGDTQYF
TRBJ2-1 NA NA TRBV5-1 TGCGCCAGCAGCTTGTTGGTCGGAGCTAGCTTCAATGAGCAGTTCTTC CASSLLVGASFNEQFF
TRBJ2-3 TRBD2 NA TRBV27 TGTGCCAGCAGTTCGCGGGAGAAGGAGGAGTATTTT CASSSREKEEYF
TRBJ2-6 NA few TRBV4-2 TGTGCCAGCAGCCAAGAAGCGGCCTCTGGGGCCAACGTCCTGACTTTC CASSQEAASGANVLTF
TRBJ2-7 TRBD1 once TRBV28 TGTGCCAGCAGTTCCCCCGGGACAGGGGGGTACGAGCAGTACTTC CASSSPGTGGYEQYF
TRBJ1-2 TRBD1 NA TRBV7-9 TGTGCCAGCAGCTCCGGACAGGGGGTAGGCTACACCTTC CASSSGQGVGYTF
TRBJ1-1 NA few TRBV19 TGTGCCAGCCGCCAGGGAACTGAAGCTTTCTTT CASRQGTEAFF
TRBJ2-7 NA NA TRBV6-5 TGTGCCAGCAGTTACGGGTTATCAGGACAGTACGAGCAGTACTTC CASSYGLSGQYEQYF
TRBJ2-2 TRBD2 NA TRBV10-3 TGTGCCATCAGGACTAGCAAGATCACCGGGGAGCTGTTTTTT CAIRTSKITGELFF
TRBJ1-5 NA NA TRBV7-3 TGTGCCAGCAGCTTATCAGGGGATCAGCCCCAGCATTTT CASSLSGDQPQHF
TRBJ2-5 TRBD2 NA TRBV5-6 TGTGCCAGCAGCGCCGGGGGGGGAGAGACCCAGTACTTC CASSAGGGETQYF
TRBJ2-1 NA NA TRBV6-4 TGTGCCAGCAGTGAGCGGACTAACAATGAGCAGTTCTTC CASSERTNNEQFF
TRBJ1-3 TRBD1 NA TRBV7-4 TGTGCCAGCAGCTATATAGCAGGGGGCGATAGGGCCATATATTTT CASSYIAGGDRAIYF